One and the same sample provided the 3 T cell receptor beta chains below, sequenced in a study of cytomegalovirus exposure and HLA in healthy donors (dated 2017 in TCRdb). Libraries were prepared through the immunoSEQ multiplex PCR assay. For the multiplex PCR, a mixture combining 60 forward primers for TCR Vbeta segments and 13 reverse primers for TCR Jbeta segments was used. What TCRdb holds here is the immuneACCESS table cut down to in-frame rearrangements. Part of the clones is not present; checked against another copy, under half of the missing clones reflect an unresolved V gene, and the others are unexplained. The sample records about 140,000 clones, around 59% of which are singletons. Of the sample, approximately 1.8% falls within the top ten clones. The sequencing sample was made of PBMCs. The receptors were sampled from a male donor in good health and CMV-seronegative.

The chain links TRBV9 to TRBJ2-2, with TRBD2 matching over 7 bases. Germline V CDR1 and CDR2: SGDLS, YYNGEE. V lost 4 bases and J lost 2; bases outside the gene matches: 11. The CDR3 covers 17 residues. In nucleotides, the CDR3 is TGTGCCAGCAGCTCCCGGGTTTGGGGGGGAAACACCGGGGAGCTGTTTTTT. Translation gives CASSSRVWGGNTGELFF.

The CDR3 region has the DNA TGTGCCAGCAGTGAACGCACTAGCGGGGTGGGAGAGACCCAGTACTTC. Residues: CASSERTSGVGETQYF. The rearrangement links TRBV2 to TRBJ2-5, with 10 bases matching TRBD2. Germline CDR1 and CDR2: SNHLY and FYNNEI. The length of the CDR3 is 16 residues. J was trimmed by 4 bases and V by 2 bases; bases with no gene match: 7.

The V call is TRBV7-9, the J call TRBJ2-3; D is undetermined. The V end was cut by 1 base, the J end by 6 bases, with 14 bases between. The CDR3 has 15 amino acids. Germline V gene lookup returns CDR1 SEHNR and CDR2 FQNEAQ (reference sequence). The CDR3 loop is CASSLVLSRSDTQYF. Written as DNA, the CDR3 is TGTGCCAGCAGCTTAGTGTTGTCTAGATCGGATACGCAGTATTTT.